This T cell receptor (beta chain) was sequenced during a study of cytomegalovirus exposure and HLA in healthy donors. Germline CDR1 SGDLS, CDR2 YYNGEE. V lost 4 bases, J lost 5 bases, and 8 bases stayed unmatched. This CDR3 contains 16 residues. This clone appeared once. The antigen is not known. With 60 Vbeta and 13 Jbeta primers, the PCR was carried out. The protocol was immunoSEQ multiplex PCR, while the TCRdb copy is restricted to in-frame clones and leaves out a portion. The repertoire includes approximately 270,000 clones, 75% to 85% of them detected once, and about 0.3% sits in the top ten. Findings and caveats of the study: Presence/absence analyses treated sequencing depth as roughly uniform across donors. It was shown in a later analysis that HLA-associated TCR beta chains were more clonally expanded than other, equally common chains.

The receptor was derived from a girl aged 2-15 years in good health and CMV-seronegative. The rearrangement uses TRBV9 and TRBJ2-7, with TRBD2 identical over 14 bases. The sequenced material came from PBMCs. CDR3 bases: TGTGCCAGCAGCACCGGACTAGCGGGGGGCCTAGACGAGCAGTACTTC. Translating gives CASSTGLAGGLDEQYF. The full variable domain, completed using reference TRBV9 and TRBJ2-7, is DSGVTQTPKHLITATGQRVTLRCSPRSGDLSVYWYQQSLDQGLQFLIQYYNGEERAKGNILERFSAQQFPDLHSELNLSSLELGDSALYFCASSTGLAGGLDEQYFGPGTRLTVT.